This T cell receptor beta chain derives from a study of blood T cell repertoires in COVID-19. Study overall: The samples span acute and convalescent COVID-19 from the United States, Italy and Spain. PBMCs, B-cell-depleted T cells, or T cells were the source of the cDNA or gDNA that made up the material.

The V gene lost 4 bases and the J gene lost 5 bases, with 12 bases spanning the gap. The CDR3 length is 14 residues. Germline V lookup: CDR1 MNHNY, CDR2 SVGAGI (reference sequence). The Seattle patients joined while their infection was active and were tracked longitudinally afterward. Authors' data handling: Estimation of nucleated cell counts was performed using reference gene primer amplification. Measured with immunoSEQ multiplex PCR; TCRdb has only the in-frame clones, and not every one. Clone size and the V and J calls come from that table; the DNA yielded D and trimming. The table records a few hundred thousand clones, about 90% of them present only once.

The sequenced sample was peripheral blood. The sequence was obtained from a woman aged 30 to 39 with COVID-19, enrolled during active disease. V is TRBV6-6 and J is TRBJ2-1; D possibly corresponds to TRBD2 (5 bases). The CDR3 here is CASSSSGINNEQFF. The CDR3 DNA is TGTGCCAGCAGTTCCTCCGGGATAAACAATGAGCAGTTCTTC.